The clone carrying this T cell receptor (beta chain) came up a few times. Its antigen is not identified. Unique molecular identifiers had been added to the TCR beta cDNA libraries. TCRdb passed the PCR reads through MiXCR, listing each CDR3 protein once. Counted here are fewer than 600,000 distinct CDR3 sequences, under 55% occurring once; the ten biggest clones make up around an eighth. The data are from a study of post-analysis software for immune sequencing data. The study, taken as a whole, reports: Relative to controls, patients with multiple sclerosis showed significantly lower normalized Chao1 diversity. Included in a set of a handful of TRBV segments more frequent in patients than controls were TRBV5-6, TRBV5-1 and TRBV20-1.

Trimming pared 5 bases from V and 4 bases from J, leaving 20 bases between. The CDR3 runs 16 residues. Per germline, CDR1 MNHEY and CDR2 SMNVEV (reference sequence). The rearrangement links TRBV27 to TRBJ2-5; perhaps D is TRBD1 or TRBD2 (6 bases each). The sequence came from a girl between 5 and 17 years old with multiple sclerosis. The specimen sequenced was blood. The CDR3 DNA follows: TGTGCCAGCAGTCTACGTGGGGGGCGCATAATAGAGACCCAGTACTTC. The encoded protein is CASSLRGGRIIETQYF.